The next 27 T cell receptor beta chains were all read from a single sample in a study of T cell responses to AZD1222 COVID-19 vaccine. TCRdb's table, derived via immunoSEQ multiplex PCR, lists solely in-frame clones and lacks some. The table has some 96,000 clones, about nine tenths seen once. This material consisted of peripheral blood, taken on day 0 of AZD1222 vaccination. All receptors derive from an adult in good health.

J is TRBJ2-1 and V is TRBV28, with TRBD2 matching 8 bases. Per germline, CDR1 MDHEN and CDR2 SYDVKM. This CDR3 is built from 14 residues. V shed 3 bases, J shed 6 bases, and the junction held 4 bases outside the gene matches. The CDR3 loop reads CASSFGTRGNEQFF. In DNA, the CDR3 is TGTGCCAGCAGTTTCGGGACTAGGGGCAATGAGCAGTTCTTC.

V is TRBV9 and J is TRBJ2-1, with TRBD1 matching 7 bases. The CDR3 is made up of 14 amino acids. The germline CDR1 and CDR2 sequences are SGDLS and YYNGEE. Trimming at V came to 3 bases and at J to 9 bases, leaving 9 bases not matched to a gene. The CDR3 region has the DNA TGTGCCAGCAGCGGGACAGGAGACGGGGCTGAGCAGTTCTTC. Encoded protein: CASSGTGDGAEQFF. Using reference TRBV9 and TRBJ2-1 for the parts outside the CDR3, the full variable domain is DSGVTQTPKHLITATGQRVTLRCSPRSGDLSVYWYQQSLDQGLQFLIQYYNGEERAKGNILERFSAQQFPDLHSELNLSSLELGDSALYFCASSGTGDGAEQFFGPGTRLTVL.

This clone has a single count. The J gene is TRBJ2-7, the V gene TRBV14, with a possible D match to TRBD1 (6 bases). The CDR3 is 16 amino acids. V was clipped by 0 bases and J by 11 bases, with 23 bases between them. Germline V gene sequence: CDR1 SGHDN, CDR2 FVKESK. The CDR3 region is CASSQDWVPGQRGEYF. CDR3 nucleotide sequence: TGTGCCAGCAGCCAAGACTGGGTACCGGGACAACGAGGGGAGTACTTC.

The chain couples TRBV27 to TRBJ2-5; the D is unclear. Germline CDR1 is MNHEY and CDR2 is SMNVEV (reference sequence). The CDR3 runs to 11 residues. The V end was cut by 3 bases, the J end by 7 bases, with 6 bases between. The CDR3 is CASSFGRTQYF. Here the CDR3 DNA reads TGTGCCAGCAGTTTCGGAAGGACCCAGTACTTC.

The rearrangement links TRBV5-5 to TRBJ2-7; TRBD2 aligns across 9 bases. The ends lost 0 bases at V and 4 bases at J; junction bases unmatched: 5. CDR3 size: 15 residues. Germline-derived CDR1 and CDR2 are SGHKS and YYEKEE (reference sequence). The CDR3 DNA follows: TGTGCCAGCAGCTTGGCTACCCTAGCGGGATACGAGCAGTACTTC. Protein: CASSLATLAGYEQYF.

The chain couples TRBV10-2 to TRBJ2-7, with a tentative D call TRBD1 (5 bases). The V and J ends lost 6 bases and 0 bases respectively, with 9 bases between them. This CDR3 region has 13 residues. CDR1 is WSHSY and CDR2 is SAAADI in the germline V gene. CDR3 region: CASRDIISYEQYF. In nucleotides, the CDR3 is TGCGCCAGCAGGGACATAATCTCCTACGAGCAGTACTTC.

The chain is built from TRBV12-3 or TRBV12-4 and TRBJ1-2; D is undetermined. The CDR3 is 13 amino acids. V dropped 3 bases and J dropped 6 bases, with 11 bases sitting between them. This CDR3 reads CASSLQGWDGYTF. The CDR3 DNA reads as TGTGCCAGCAGTTTGCAAGGGTGGGATGGCTACACCTTC.

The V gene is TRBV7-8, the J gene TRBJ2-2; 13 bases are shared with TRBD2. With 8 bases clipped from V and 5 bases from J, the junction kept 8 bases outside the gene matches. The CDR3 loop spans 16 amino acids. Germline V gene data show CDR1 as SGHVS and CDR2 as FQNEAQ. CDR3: CASVPGLAGPTGELFF. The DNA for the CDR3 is TGTGCCAGCGTACCGGGACTAGCGGGGCCAACCGGGGAGCTGTTTTTT.

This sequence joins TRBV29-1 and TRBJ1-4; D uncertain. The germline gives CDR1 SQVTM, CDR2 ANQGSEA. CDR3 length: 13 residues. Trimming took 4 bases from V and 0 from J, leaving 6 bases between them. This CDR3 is CSVGEATNEKLFF. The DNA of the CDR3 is TGCAGCGTTGGGGAGGCAACTAATGAAAAACTGTTTTTT.

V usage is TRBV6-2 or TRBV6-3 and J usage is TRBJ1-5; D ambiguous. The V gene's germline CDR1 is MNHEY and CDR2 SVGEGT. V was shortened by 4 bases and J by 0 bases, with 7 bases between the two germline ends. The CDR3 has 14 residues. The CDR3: CASSSNRSNQPQHF. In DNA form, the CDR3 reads TGTGCCAGCAGTTCGAACCGTAGCAATCAGCCCCAGCATTTT.

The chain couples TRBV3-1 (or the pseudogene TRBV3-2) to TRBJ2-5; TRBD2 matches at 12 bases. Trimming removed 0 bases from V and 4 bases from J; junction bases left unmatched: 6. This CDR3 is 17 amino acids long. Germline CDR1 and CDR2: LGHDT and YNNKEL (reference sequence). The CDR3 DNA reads TGTGCCAGCAGCCAAGAGAGGACTAGCGGGATAGGAGAGACCCAGTACTTC. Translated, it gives CASSQERTSGIGETQYF.

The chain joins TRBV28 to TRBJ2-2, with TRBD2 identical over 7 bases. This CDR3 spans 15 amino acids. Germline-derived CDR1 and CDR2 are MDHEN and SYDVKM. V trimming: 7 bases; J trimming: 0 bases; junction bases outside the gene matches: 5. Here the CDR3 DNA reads TGTGCCAGCATGGGTGCGGGAGCGAACACCGGGGAGCTGTTTTTT. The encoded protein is CASMGAGANTGELFF. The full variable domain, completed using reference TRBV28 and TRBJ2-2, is DVKVTQSSRYLVKRTGEKVFLECVQDMDHENMFWYRQDPGLGLRLIYFSYDVKMKEKGDIPEGYSVSREKKERFSLILESASTNQTSMYLCASMGAGANTGELFFGEGSRLTVL.

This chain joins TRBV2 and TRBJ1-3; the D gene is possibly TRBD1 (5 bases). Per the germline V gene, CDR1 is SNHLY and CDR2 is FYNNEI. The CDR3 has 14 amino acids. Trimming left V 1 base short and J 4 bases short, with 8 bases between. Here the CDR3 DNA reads TGTGCCAGCAGTGAAGTGGGGCGAGGAAACACCATATATTTT. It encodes CASSEVGRGNTIYF.

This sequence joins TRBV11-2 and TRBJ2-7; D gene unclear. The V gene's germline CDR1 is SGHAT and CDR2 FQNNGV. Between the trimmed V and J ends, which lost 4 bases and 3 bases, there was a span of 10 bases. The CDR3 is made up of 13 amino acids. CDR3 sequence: CASSSNVRYEQYF. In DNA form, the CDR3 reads TGTGCCAGCAGCTCGAACGTTCGCTACGAGCAGTACTTC.

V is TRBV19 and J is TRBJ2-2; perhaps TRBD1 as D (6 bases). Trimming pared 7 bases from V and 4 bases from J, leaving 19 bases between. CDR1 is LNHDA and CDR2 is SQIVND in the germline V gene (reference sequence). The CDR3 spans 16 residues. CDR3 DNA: TGTGCCAGTACCCCCGGACAGACTTCGAGCACCGGGGAGCTGTTTTTT. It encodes CASTPGQTSSTGELFF.

This CDR3 reads CASSYRTSGRAGDTQYF. The CDR3 coding sequence is TGTGCCAGCAGCTATCGGACTAGCGGGAGGGCCGGAGATACGCAGTATTTT. The chain is built from TRBV5-6 and TRBJ2-3; TRBD2 matches at 15 bases. This CDR3 is 17 amino acids long. Trimming cost V 3 bases and J 5 bases; bases outside gene matches: 7. Germline loops: CDR1 SGHDT, CDR2 YYEEEE.

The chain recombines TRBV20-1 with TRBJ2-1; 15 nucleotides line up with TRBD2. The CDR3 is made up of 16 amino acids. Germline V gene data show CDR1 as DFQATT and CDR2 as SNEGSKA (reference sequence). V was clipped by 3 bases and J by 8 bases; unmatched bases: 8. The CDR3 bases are TGCAGTGCTAGTATGCTAGGACTAGCGGGAGGGTATGAGCAGTTCTTC. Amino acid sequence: CSASMLGLAGGYEQFF.

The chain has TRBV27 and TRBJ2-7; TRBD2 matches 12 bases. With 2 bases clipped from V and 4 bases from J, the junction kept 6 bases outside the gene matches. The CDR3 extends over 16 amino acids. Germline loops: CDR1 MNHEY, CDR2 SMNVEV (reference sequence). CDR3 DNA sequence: TGTGCCAGCAGTTTAATGACTAGCGGGAGCCTGTACGAGCAGTACTTC. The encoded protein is CASSLMTSGSLYEQYF.

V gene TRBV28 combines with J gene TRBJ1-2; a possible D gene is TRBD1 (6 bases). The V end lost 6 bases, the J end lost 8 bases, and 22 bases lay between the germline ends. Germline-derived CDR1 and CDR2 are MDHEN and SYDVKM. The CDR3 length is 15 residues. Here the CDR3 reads CASRLPTGLHRGYTF. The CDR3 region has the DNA TGTGCCAGCAGGCTCCCTACAGGGTTACATCGCGGCTACACCTTC.

The DNA of the CDR3 is TGTGCCAGCAGCGCATCGGGACAGTTAGGCTTGGGCGAGCAGTACTTC. Its protein product is CASSASGQLGLGEQYF. This chain uses TRBV9 with TRBJ2-7; the match to TRBD1 covers 7 bases. The CDR3 has 16 residues. Germline trimming cut 3 bases from V and 6 bases from J; bases unmatched to any gene: 15. Germline V gene sequence: CDR1 SGDLS, CDR2 YYNGEE. Combining the CDR3 with reference TRBV9 and TRBJ2-7 gives the whole variable domain DSGVTQTPKHLITATGQRVTLRCSPRSGDLSVYWYQQSLDQGLQFLIQYYNGEERAKGNILERFSAQQFPDLHSELNLSSLELGDSALYFCASSASGQLGLGEQYFGPGTRLTVT.

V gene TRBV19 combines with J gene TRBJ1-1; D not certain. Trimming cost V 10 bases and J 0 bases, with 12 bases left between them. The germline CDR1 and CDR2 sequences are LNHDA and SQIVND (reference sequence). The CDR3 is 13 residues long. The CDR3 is CATSAFMNTEAFF. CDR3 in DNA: TGTGCCACATCAGCTTTCATGAACACTGAAGCTTTCTTT. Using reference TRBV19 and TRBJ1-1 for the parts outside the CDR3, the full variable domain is DGGITQSPKYLFRKEGQNVTLSCEQNLNHDAMYWYRQDPGQGLRLIYYSQIVNDFQKGDIAEGYSVSREKKESFPLTVTSAQKNPTAFYLCATSAFMNTEAFFGQGTRLTVV.

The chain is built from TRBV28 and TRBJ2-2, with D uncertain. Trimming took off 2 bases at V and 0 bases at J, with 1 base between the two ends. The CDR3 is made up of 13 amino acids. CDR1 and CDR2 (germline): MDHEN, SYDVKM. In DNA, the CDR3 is TGTGCCAGCAGTTTAGCGAACACCGGGGAGCTGTTTTTT. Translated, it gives CASSLANTGELFF.

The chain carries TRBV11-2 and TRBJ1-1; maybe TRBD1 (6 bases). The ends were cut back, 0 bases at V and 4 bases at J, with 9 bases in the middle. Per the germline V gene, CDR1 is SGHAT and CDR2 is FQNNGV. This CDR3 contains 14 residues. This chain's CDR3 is CASSLDLGGTEAFF. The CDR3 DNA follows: TGTGCCAGCAGCTTAGATTTAGGGGGCACTGAAGCTTTCTTT.

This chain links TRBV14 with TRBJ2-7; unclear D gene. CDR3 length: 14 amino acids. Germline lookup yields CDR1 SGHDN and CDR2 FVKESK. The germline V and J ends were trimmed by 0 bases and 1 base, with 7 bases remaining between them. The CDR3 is CASSQDRSSYEQYF. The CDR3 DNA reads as TGTGCCAGCAGCCAAGATCGCAGTTCCTACGAGCAGTACTTC.

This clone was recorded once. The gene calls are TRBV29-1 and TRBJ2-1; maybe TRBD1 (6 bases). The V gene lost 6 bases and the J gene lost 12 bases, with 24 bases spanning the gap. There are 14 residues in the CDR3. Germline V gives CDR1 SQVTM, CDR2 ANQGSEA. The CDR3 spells CSVRTDMNFVGQFF. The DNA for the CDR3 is TGCAGCGTGCGGACAGACATGAATTTCGTGGGGCAGTTCTTC.

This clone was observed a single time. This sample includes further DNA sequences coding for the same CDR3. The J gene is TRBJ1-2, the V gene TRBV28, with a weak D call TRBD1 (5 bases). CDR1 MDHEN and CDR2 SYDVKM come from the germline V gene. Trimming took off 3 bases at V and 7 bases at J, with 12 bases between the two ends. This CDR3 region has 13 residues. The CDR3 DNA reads TGTGCCAGCAGTTTCCGCGACAGAGGTGGCTACACCTTC. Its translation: CASSFRDRGGYTF.

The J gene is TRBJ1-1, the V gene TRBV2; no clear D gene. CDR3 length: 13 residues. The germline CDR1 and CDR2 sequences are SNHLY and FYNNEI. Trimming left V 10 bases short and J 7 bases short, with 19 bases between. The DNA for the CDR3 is TGTGCCACCCAGGTTTTGGACGGACTTGAAGCTTTCTTT. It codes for CATQVLDGLEAFF.